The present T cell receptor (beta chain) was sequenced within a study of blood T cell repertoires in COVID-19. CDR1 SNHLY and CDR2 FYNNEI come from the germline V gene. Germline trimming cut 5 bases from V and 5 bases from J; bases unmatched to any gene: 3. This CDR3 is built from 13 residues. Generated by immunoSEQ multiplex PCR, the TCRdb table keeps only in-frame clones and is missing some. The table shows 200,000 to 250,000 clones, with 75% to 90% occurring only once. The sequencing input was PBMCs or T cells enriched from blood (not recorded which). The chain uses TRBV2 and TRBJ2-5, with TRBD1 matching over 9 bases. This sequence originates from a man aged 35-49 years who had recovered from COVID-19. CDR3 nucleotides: TGTGCCAGCAGTCGGGACAGGGCGGAGACCCAGTACTTC. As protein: CASSRDRAETQYF. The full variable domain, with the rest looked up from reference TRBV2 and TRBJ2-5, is EPEVTQTPSHQVTQMGQEVILRCVPISNHLYFYWYRQILGQKVEFLVSFYNNEISEKSEIFDDQFSVERPDGSNFTLKIRSTKLEDSAMYFCASSRDRAETQYFGPGTRLLVL.